One TCR beta chain is described in this entry. The antigen is undetermined. The source of the sample is a study of shared clonotypes between healthy human individuals. Whole-study context: The composition of the donors was two women and a few men aged 18 to 49.

Notes on the study in general: Sample collection involved blood only; tissue repertoires are likely different.

Between the trimmed V and J ends, which lost 6 bases and 6 bases, there was a span of 11 bases. The CDR3 totals 13 residues. Germline CDR1 is MNHNY and CDR2 is SVGAGI (reference sequence). Sequencing was performed with immunoSEQ multiplex PCR; in TCRdb, only in-frame clones are kept and a portion is missing. The sample gives roughly 1 million clones, approximately 78% of which show up once; under 0.6% is in the top ten. The specimen sequenced was memory CD4+ T cells from PBMCs. Subset given: CD45RA-negative fraction. The sequence was obtained from a man between 18 and 35 years old in good health. Some clones in this sample may be carry-over from other donors' samples. J is TRBJ2-2 and V is TRBV6-6; D gene uncertain. The chain's CDR3 is CASRVVKAGELFF. CDR3 nucleotide sequence: TGTGCCAGCAGGGTTGTCAAAGCCGGGGAGCTGTTTTTT.